The present entry profiles one T cell receptor (beta chain) with its context. Germline CDR1 and CDR2: SGHDN and FVKESK. The junction had 7 bases not matched to a gene; V was cut back by 3 bases and J by 2 bases. This CDR3 has 16 amino acids. The method was immunoSEQ multiplex PCR; TCRdb's version includes in-frame clones alone and lacks a portion of them. The sample has 150,000 to 200,000 clones; approximately 92% are singletons. This specimen belongs to a study of control samples from healthy donors and cancer patients. The material sequenced was blood. The chain has TRBV14 and TRBJ2-1; 7 nucleotides line up with TRBD2. This clonotype was sampled from a man aged 18 to 29 in good health. CDR3 nucleotides: TGTGCCAGCAGCCACCTCACGGGGGGTGCCTACAATGAGCAGTTCTTC. Its translation is CASSHLTGGAYNEQFF.